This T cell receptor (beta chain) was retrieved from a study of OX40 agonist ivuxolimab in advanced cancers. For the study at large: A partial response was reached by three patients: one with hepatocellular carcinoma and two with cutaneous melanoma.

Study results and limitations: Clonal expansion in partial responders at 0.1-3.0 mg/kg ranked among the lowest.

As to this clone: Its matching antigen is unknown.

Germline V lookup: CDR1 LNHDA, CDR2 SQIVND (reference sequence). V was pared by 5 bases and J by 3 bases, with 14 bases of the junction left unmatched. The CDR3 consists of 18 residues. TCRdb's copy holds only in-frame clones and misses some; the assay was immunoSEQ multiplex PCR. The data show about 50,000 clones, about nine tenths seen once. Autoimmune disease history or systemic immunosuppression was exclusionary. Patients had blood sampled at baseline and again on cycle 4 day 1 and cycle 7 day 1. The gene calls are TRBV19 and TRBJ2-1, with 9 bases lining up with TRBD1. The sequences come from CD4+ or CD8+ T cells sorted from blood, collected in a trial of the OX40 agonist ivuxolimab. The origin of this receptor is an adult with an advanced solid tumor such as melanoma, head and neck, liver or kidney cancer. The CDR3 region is CASSVTGGADIGYNEQFF. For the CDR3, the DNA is TGTGCCAGTAGTGTCACAGGGGGCGCCGATATTGGCTACAATGAGCAGTTCTTC.